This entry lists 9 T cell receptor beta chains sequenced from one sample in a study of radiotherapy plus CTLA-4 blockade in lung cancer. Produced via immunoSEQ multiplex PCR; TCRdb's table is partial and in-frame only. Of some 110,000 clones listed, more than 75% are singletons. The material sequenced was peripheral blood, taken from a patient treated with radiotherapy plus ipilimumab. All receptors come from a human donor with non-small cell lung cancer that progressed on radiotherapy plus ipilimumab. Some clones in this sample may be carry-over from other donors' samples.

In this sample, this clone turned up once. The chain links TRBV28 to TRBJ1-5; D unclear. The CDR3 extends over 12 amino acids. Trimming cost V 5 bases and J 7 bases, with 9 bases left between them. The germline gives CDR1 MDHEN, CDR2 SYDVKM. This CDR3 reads CASSTLPQPQHF. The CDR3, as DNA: TGTGCCAGCAGTACCCTCCCCCAGCCCCAGCATTTT.

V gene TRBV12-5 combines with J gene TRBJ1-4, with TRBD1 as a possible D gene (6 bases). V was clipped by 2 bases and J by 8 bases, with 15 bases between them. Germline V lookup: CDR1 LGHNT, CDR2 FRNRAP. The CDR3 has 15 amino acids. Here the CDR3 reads CASGLKGGSEEKLFF. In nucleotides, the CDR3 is TGTGCTAGTGGTTTGAAGGGGGGCTCGGAGGAAAAACTGTTTTTT. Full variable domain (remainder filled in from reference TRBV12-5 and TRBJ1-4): DARVTQTPRHKVTEMGQEVTMRCQPILGHNTVFWYRQTMMQGLELLAYFRNRAPLDDSGMPKDRFSAEMPDATLATLKIQPSEPRDSAVYFCASGLKGGSEEKLFFGSGTQLSVL.

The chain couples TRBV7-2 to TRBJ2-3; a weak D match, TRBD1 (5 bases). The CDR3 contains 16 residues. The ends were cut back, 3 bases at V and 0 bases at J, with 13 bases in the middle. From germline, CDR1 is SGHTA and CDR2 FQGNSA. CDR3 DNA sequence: TGTGCCAGCAGCTTCTGGACACTTTCGAGCACAGATACGCAGTATTTT. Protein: CASSFWTLSSTDTQYF.

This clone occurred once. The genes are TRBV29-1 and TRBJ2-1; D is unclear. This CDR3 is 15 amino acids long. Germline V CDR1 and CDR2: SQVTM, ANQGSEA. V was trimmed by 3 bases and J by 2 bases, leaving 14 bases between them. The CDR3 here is CSVDLGWATYNEQFF. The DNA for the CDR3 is TGCAGCGTTGATCTCGGTTGGGCTACCTACAATGAGCAGTTCTTC.

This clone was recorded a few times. DNA for the CDR3: TGTGCCAGCAATAGGACAGGTAATAATTCACCCCTCCACTTT. Translating it yields CASNRTGNNSPLHF. This chain joins TRBV6-4 and TRBJ1-6; 7 bases agree with TRBD1. Germline CDR1 reads MRHNA; CDR2 reads SNTAGT. The length of the CDR3 is 14 residues. The trim removed 7 bases at V and 5 bases at J, leaving 5 bases unmatched.

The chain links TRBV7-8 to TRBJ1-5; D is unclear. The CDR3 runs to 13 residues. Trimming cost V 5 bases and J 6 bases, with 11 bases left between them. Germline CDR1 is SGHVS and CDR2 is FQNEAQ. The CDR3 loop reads CASSEGGLQPQHF. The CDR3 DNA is TGTGCCAGCAGCGAAGGTGGGCTTCAGCCCCAGCATTTT. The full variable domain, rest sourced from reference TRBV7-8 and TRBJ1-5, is GAGVSQSPRYKVAKRGQDVALRCDPISGHVSLFWYQQALGQGPEFLTYFQNEAQLDKSGLPSDRFFAERPEGSVSTLKIQRTQQEDSAVYLCASSEGGLQPQHFGDGTRLSIL.

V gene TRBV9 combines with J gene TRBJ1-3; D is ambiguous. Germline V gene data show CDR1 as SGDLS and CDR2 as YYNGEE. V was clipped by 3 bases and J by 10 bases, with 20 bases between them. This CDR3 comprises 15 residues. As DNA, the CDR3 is TGTGCCAGCAGCGGTAGAGGGCGCAGCCCCTCTACCATATATTTT. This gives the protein CASSGRGRSPSTIYF. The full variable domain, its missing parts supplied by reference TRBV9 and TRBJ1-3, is DSGVTQTPKHLITATGQRVTLRCSPRSGDLSVYWYQQSLDQGLQFLIQYYNGEERAKGNILERFSAQQFPDLHSELNLSSLELGDSALYFCASSGRGRSPSTIYFGEGSWLTVV.

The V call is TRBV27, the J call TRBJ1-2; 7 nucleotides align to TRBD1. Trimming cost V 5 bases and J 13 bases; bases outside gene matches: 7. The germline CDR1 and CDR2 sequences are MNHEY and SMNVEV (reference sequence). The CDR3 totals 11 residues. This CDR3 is CASSPGTVITF. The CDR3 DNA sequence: TGTGCCAGCAGTCCGGGGACAGTTATCACCTTC.

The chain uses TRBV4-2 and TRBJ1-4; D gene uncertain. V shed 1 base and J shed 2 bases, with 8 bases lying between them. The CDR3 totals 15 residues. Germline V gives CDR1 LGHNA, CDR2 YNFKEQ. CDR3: CASSQVLGTNEKLFF. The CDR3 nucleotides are TGTGCCAGCAGCCAAGTACTCGGGACTAATGAAAAACTGTTTTTT.